This T cell receptor (beta chain) is drawn from a study of blood T cell repertoires in COVID-19. Overall study context: Donors in the United States, Italy and Spain gave samples during acute or convalescent COVID-19. From T cells, B-cell-depleted T cells, or PBMCs came the material, which was cDNA or gDNA.

Original data processing: Amplification from reference gene primers served as the basis for estimated nucleated cell counts. Here immunoSEQ multiplex PCR was the method, and the copy in TCRdb shows in-frame clones only, minus some. The V and J calls and the clone size are those of that table, but D and trimming were determined from the DNA. The sample lists approximately 180,000 clones, over 75% occurring once. V lost 5 bases to trimming and J lost 4 bases, with 17 bases between them. The CDR3 is made up of 16 amino acids. Germline V gives CDR1 SGHTA, CDR2 FQGNSA. The chain combines TRBV7-2 with TRBJ1-4; possible D gene TRBD1, 6 bases. The TCR sequence derives from a person aged 65 to 79 with COVID-19, enrolled during active disease. The specimen was peripheral blood. The CDR3 reads CASSPSPGGSNEKLFF. As DNA, the CDR3 is TGTGCCAGCAGCCCCTCCCCGGGGGGCAGTAATGAAAAACTGTTTTTT.